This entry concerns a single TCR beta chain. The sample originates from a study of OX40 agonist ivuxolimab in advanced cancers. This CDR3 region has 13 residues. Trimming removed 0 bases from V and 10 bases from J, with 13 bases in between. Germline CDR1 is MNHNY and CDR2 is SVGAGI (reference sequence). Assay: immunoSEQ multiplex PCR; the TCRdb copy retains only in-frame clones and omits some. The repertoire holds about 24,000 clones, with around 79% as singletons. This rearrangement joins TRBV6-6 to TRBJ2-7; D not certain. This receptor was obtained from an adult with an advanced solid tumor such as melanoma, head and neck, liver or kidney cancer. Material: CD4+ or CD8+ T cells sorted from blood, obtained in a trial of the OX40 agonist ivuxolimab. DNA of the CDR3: TGTGCCAGCAGTTACTCGATGGGGTTTGAACAGTACTTC. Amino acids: CASSYSMGFEQYF.